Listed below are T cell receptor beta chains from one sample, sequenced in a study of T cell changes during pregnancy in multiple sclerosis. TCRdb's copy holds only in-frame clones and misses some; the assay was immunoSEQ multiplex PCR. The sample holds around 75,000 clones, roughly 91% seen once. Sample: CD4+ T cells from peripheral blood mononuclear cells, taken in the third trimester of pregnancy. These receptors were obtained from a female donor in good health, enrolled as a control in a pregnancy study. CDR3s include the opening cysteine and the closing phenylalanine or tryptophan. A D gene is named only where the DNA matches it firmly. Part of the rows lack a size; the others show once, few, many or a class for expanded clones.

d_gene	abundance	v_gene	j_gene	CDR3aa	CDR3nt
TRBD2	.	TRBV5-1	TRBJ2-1	CASSWAGGGLGNEQFF	TGCGCCAGCAGCTGGGCTGGCGGGGGATTGGGAAATGAGCAGTTCTTC
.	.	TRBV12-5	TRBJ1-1	CASGTSRGDYAFF	TGTGCTAGTGGTACCTCTCGGGGGGACTACGCTTTCTTT
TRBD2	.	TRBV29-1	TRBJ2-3	CSVEPPGGPDTQYF	TGCAGCGTTGAACCCCCGGGGGGGCCAGATACGCAGTATTTT
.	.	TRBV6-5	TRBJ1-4	CASSYFLTATNEKLFF	TGTGCCAGCAGTTACTTTCTGACAGCGACTAATGAAAAACTGTTTTTT
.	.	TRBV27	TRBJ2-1	CASSTPAGAKDEQFF	TGTGCCAGCAGTACACCCGCGGGGGCAAAGGATGAGCAGTTCTTC
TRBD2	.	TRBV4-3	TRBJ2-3	CASSQDAGGTLGWTDTQYF	TGCGCCAGCAGCCAAGATGCGGGAGGGACTTTAGGGTGGACAGATACGCAGTATTTT
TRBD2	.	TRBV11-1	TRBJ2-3	CASSQGLAGGPGQYF	TGTGCCAGCAGCCAGGGGCTAGCGGGGGGGCCGGGGCAGTATTTT
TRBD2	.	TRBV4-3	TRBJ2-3	CASSLSGLAGGPDTQYF	TGCGCCAGCAGCCTTTCCGGACTAGCGGGGGGCCCAGATACGCAGTATTTT
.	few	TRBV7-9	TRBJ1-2	CASSLEFSVRGYGYTF	TGTGCCAGCAGCTTAGAATTTTCCGTGAGGGGGTATGGCTACACCTTC
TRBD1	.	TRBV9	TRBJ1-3	CASSPTERRWTGGFVENTIYF	TGTGCCAGCAGCCCCACCGAGCGTCGATGGACAGGGGGCTTTGTGGAAAACACCATATATTTT
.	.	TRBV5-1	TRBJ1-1	CASSWSRGRNTEAFF	TGCGCCAGCAGCTGGAGCAGGGGAAGGAACACTGAAGCTTTCTTT
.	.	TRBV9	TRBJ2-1	CASSAGTNFEQFF	TGTGCCAGCAGCGCCGGGACAAATTTTGAGCAGTTCTTC
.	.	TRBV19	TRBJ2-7	CASSMSGLWFYEQYF	TGTGCCAGTAGTATGTCGGGACTCTGGTTCTACGAGCAGTACTTC
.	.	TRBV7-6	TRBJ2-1	CASSLSASYNEQFF	TGTGCCAGCAGCTTGAGCGCATCCTACAATGAGCAGTTCTTC
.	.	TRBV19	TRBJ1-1	CASTPQGFTEAFF	TGTGCCAGTACCCCACAGGGTTTCACTGAAGCTTTCTTT
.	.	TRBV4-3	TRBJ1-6	CASSQEPGLYSPLHF	TGCGCCAGCAGCCAAGAGCCAGGGCTGTATTCACCCCTCCACTTT
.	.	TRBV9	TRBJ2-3	CASSVDVLRDTQYF	TGTGCCAGCAGCGTAGACGTACTACGGGATACGCAGTATTTT
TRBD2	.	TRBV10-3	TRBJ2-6	CAISALAGGLLSSGANVLTF	TGTGCCATCAGTGCGCTAGCGGGGGGCCTACTGAGCTCTGGGGCCAACGTCCTGACTTTC
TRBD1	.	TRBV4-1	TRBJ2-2	CASSPRTGTNTGELFF	TGCGCCAGCAGCCCCCGGACAGGAACAAACACCGGGGAGCTGTTTTTT
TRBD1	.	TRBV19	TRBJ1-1	CASSKAAGTGEAFF	TGTGCCAGTAGTAAAGCCGCCGGGACAGGGGAGGCTTTCTTT
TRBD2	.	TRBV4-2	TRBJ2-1	CASSQVSGLAGGDNEQFF	TGTGCCAGCAGCCAAGTGTCGGGACTAGCGGGGGGCGACAATGAGCAGTTCTTC
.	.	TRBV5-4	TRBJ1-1	CASSLDSRNTEAFF	TGTGCCAGCAGCTTGGATTCCCGGAACACTGAAGCTTTCTTT
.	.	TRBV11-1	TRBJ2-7	CASSLGASYEQYF	TGTGCCAGCAGCTTAGGAGCCTCCTACGAGCAGTACTTC
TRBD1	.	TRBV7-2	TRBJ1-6	CASSPLVGQGFSPLHF	TGTGCCAGCAGCCCTCTTGTGGGACAGGGATTTTCACCCCTCCACTTT
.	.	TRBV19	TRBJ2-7	CASSVAGDRYEQYF	TGTGCCAGTAGTGTGGCAGGGGATCGCTACGAGCAGTACTTC
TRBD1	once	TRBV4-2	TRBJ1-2	CASSRLTGGPGYTF	TGTGCCAGCAGCCGACTGACAGGGGGCCCTGGCTACACCTTC
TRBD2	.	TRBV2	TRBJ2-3	CASSVGLAGGTAADTQYF	TGTGCCAGCAGCGTGGGACTAGCGGGGGGGACAGCCGCAGATACGCAGTATTTT
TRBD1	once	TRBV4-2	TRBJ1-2	CASSQDSNRGLGGYTF	TGTGCCAGCAGCCAAGATTCAAACAGGGGGCTGGGTGGCTACACCTTC
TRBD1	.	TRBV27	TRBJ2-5	CASRQGARETQYF	TGTGCCAGCCGACAGGGGGCCCGCGAGACCCAGTACTTC
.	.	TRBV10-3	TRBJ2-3	CAISGMGQTTDTQYF	TGTGCCATCAGTGGTATGGGACAAACCACAGATACGCAGTATTTT
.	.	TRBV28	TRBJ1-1	CASRSQGGNTEAFF	TGTGCCAGCAGGTCACAAGGGGGGAACACTGAAGCTTTCTTT
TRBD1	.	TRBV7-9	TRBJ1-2	CASSLMGQINYGYTF	TGTGCCAGCAGCTTAATGGGACAGATCAACTATGGCTACACCTTC
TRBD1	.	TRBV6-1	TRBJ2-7	CASSEPGGKTYEQYF	TGTGCCAGCAGTGAACCAGGGGGCAAAACCTACGAGCAGTACTTC
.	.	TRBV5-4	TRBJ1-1	CASSLRTPNTEAFF	TGTGCCAGCAGCTTACGGACACCAAACACTGAAGCTTTCTTT
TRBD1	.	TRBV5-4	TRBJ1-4	CASSLETGNEKLFF	TGTGCCAGCAGCTTGGAGACAGGGAATGAAAAACTGTTTTTT
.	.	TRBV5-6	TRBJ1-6	CASSFDTVNSPLHF	TGTGCCAGCAGCTTTGACACAGTTAATTCACCCCTCCACTTT
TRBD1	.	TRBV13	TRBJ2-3	CASSLNRGSTDTQYF	TGTGCCAGCAGCTTAAACAGGGGGAGCACAGATACGCAGTATTTT
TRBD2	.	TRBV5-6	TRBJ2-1	CASSGIAGGAQFF	TGTGCCAGCAGCGGGATAGCGGGGGGCGCCCAGTTCTTC
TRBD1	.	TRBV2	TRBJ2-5	CASSGPGTGFQETQYF	TGTGCCAGCAGCGGTCCCGGGACAGGGTTCCAAGAGACCCAGTACTTC
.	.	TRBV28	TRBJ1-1	CASSLKGWNTEAFF	TGTGCCAGCAGTTTAAAGGGGTGGAACACTGAAGCTTTCTTT
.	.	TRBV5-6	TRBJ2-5	CASSSVGTQQWKTQYF	TGTGCCAGCAGCTCCGTAGGGACACAACAATGGAAGACCCAGTACTTC
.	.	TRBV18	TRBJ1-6	CASSPLPGPDNSPLHF	TGTGCCAGCTCACCACTCCCAGGGCCAGATAATTCACCCCTCCACTTT
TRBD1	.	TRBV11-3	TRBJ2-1	CASSLGGQGADEQFF	TGTGCCAGCAGCTTAGGGGGACAGGGGGCCGATGAGCAGTTCTTC
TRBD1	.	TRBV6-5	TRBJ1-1	CASSYRGRGTEAFF	TGTGCCAGCAGTTACAGGGGGCGTGGAACTGAAGCTTTCTTT
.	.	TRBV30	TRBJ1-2	CAWSVLGRAGGYTF	TGTGCCTGGAGTGTACTCGGGAGGGCGGGTGGCTACACCTTC
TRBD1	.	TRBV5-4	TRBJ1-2	CASSRDRVGGYTF	TGTGCCAGCAGCAGGGACAGGGTGGGTGGCTACACCTTC
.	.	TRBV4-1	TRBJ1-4	CASSQVPRVREKLFF	TGCGCCAGCAGCCAAGTCCCGAGGGTGCGTGAAAAACTGTTTTTT
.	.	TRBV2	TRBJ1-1	CASSDPRNGGSTEAFF	TGTGCCAGCAGTGACCCCAGAAACGGGGGGAGCACTGAAGCTTTCTTT
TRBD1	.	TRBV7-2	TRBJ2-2	CASSLDRTGDGELFF	TGTGCCAGCAGCTTAGACAGGACAGGGGACGGGGAGCTGTTTTTT
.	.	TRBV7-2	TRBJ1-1	CASSLSLDTEAFF	TGTGCCAGCAGCTTATCGTTAGACACTGAAGCTTTCTTT
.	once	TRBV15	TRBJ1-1	CASSGTRNTEAFF	TGTGCCTCATCCGGGACAAGGAACACTGAAGCTTTCTTT
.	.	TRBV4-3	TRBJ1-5	CASSQDLWTVRNQPQHF	TGCGCCAGCAGCCAAGATTTGTGGACAGTACGAAATCAGCCCCAGCATTTT
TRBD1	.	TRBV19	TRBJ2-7	CASSINRGPYEQYF	TGTGCCAGTAGTATAAACAGGGGCCCCTACGAGCAGTACTTC
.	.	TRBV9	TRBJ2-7	CASSASTGSSYEQYF	TGTGCCAGCAGCGCATCTACAGGGAGCTCCTACGAGCAGTACTTC
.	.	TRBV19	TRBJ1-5	CASSLSGYGNQPQHF	TGTGCCAGTAGTCTTTCAGGGTATGGCAATCAGCCCCAGCATTTT